This entry is about one T cell receptor (beta chain). Germline CDR1 reads SGHAT; CDR2 reads FQNNGV. The CDR3 runs to 15 residues. Deletions cut 3 bases from V and 3 bases from J, with 15 bases between. This specimen comes from a study of T cells in Graves' hyperthyroidism and ophthalmopathy. From RNA transcripts, TCR beta CDR3 regions were amplified. HTBI primers were employed in a first-round RT-PCR of the TCR CDR3. MiXCR, run by TCRdb on the multiplex PCR reads, gives a single entry per CDR3 protein. The table records 600,000 or so distinct CDR3 sequences, roughly 16% of them present only once. Sequenced material: blood. The chain carries TRBV11-2 and TRBJ2-7, with TRBD2 as a possible D gene (5 bases). This TCR derives from a woman aged 25 to 39 with Graves' hyperthyroidism. CDR3 sequence (DNA): TGTGCCAGCAGCTTGTCGACGGGAAGCTGCTACGAGCAGTACTTC. Residues: CASSLSTGSCYEQYF.